This passage covers 32 T cell receptor beta chains from one sample sequenced in a study of T cells of healthy individuals. TCRdb used MiXCR to reprocess the 5' RACE reads, holding one entry per CDR3 protein. The sample contains around 63,000 distinct CDR3 sequences, 15% to 20% of which appear only once. Receptors were obtained from a human donor in good health.

This clonotype was recorded many times. The chain carries TRBV5-1 and TRBJ2-1; the match to TRBD2 covers 9 bases. J lost 6 bases, V lost 2 bases, and 15 bases had no gene match. Germline assignment: CDR1 SGHRS and CDR2 YFSETQ. The CDR3 is made up of 18 amino acids. CDR3 protein: CASSFLLTLAGEFNEQFF. The CDR3 DNA sequence: TGCGCCAGCAGCTTCCTCTTAACCTTAGCGGGAGAGTTCAATGAGCAGTTCTTC.

CDR3 coding DNA: TGTGCCAGCAGCTTGGTCCAGCCCCGGGACATTAACTACGAGCAGTACTTC. Amino acid sequence: CASSLVQPRDINYEQYF. The chain links TRBV11-3 to TRBJ2-7; D might be TRBD1 (6 bases). The V end was cut by 3 bases, the J end by 3 bases, with 21 bases between. This CDR3 is 17 amino acids long. Germline V gene lookup returns CDR1 SGHNT and CDR2 YENEEA.

As regards this clonotype: A read error may account for a junction end that differs from germline. J is TRBJ2-5 and V is TRBV7-7; D is unresolved. Germline V gene lookup returns CDR1 SSHAT and CDR2 FNYEAQ (reference sequence). The CDR3 runs to 17 residues. For the CDR3, the DNA is TGTGCTAGCAGCTCCCTCGTCACGGGCCCGAACCAAGAGACCCAGTACTTC. The encoded protein is CASSSLVTGPNQETQYF.

The chain combines TRBV28 with TRBJ1-2; D uncertain. The CDR3 has 13 residues. From germline, CDR1 is MDHEN and CDR2 SYDVKM. The germline V and J ends were trimmed by 3 bases and 0 bases, with 5 bases remaining between them. CDR3 sequence: CASSLKPNYGYTF. The DNA for the CDR3 is TGTGCCAGCAGTTTGAAGCCTAACTATGGCTACACCTTC.

The chain employs TRBV5-1 and TRBJ2-1; D remains ambiguous. The CDR3 loop spans 14 amino acids. The ends were cut back, 4 bases at V and 6 bases at J, with 14 bases in the middle. The germline gives CDR1 SGHRS, CDR2 YFSETQ. The CDR3 reads CASSPDPVINEQFF. Written as DNA, the CDR3 is TGCGCCAGCAGCCCCGACCCTGTGATCAATGAGCAGTTCTTC.

The table lists this clonotype with a count of one. The CDR3 protein is CASALRPEVGDTQYF. The CDR3 region has the DNA TGTGCCAGCGCCCTTCGGCCCGAAGTGGGGGATACGCAGTATTTT. The J gene is TRBJ2-3, the V gene TRBV12-3 or TRBV12-4; D ambiguous. V shed 8 bases and J shed 6 bases, with 21 bases lying between them. The CDR3 spans 15 residues.

The V call is TRBV9, the J call TRBJ1-2; a weak D match, TRBD1 (6 bases). This CDR3 comprises 14 residues. CDR1 is SGDLS, CDR2 YYNGEE, per germline. The ends were cut back, 2 bases at V and 1 base at J, with 9 bases in the middle. The CDR3 bases are TGTGCCAGCAGCGTGGGAGGGGGTAACTATGGCTACACCTTC. As protein: CASSVGGGNYGYTF.

This clonotype has at least ten counts. The CDR3 region has the DNA TGTGCCAGCAGTGCAGAGGGGGGGAGTGGCACAGATACGCAGTATTTT. As protein: CASSAEGGSGTDTQYF. The chain carries TRBV6-4 and TRBJ2-3, with D perhaps matching TRBD2 (7 bases). Per germline, CDR1 MRHNA and CDR2 SNTAGT. CDR3 size: 16 residues. Trimming pared 4 bases from V and 1 base from J, leaving 15 bases between.

This clonotype was recorded a few times. The V call is TRBV5-1, the J call TRBJ2-5; D is possibly TRBD1 or TRBD2 (5 bases each). Trimming pared 7 bases from V and 2 bases from J, leaving 15 bases between. The germline CDR1 and CDR2 sequences are SGHRS and YFSETQ. The CDR3 is 14 residues long. The CDR3 here is CASAGWGFQETQYF. CDR3 nucleotides: TGCGCCAGCGCTGGCTGGGGGTTTCAAGAGACCCAGTACTTC.

This clonotype was counted ten times or more. V and J are TRBV6-2 or TRBV6-3 and TRBJ2-2; D may be TRBD1 or TRBD2 (5 bases each). V shed 6 bases and J shed 4 bases, with 15 bases lying between them. The CDR3 consists of 15 residues. Germline CDR1 is MNHEY and CDR2 is SVGEGT. The CDR3 reads CASSPKRDGTGELFF. CDR3 coding DNA: TGTGCCAGCAGCCCAAAAAGGGACGGCACCGGGGAGCTGTTTTTT.

The J gene is TRBJ2-1, the V gene TRBV12-3 or TRBV12-4, with 9 bases that match TRBD2. The junction had 14 bases not matched to a gene; V was cut back by 6 bases and J by 5 bases. This CDR3 region has 17 residues. The CDR3 DNA follows: TGTGCCAGCAGGCAGGGGGGGCCTAGCGGGGAGCACAATGAGCAGTTCTTC. Translated, it gives CASRQGGPSGEHNEQFF.

This clonotype was seen repeatedly, ten times or more. The chain is built from TRBV4-1 and TRBJ2-3; D remains ambiguous. The CDR3 runs to 12 residues. V lost 1 base and J lost 3, with 2 bases in between. Per germline, CDR1 MGHRA and CDR2 YSYEKL. This CDR3 is CASSQATDTQYF. The CDR3 region has the DNA TGCGCCAGCAGCCAAGCAACAGATACGCAGTATTTT.

This clonotype has just a few counts. The genes are TRBV28 and TRBJ2-1; D is perhaps TRBD2 (5 bases). Germline CDR1 is MDHEN and CDR2 is SYDVKM. CDR3 size: 12 residues. Deletions cut 4 bases from V and 6 bases from J, with 7 bases between. The CDR3 DNA reads TGTGCCAGCAGTTGGAGCGGCAATGAGCAGTTCTTC. As protein: CASSWSGNEQFF.

This clonotype was counted at least ten times. V is TRBV20-1 and J is TRBJ1-2; no firm D call. The CDR3 totals 15 residues. The V gene lost 0 bases and the J gene lost 3 bases, with 14 bases spanning the gap. The germline V gene encodes CDR1 DFQATT and CDR2 SNEGSKA (reference sequence). CDR3 DNA sequence: TGCAGTGCTAGAGATAGATTTACGGTTGACTATGGCTACACCTTC. Encoded protein: CSARDRFTVDYGYTF.

There are many counts of this clonotype. CDR3 nucleotide sequence: TGTGCCAGCAGCTTACCCTCCGAACCGGGCGACACTGAAGCTTTCTTT. Amino acids: CASSLPSEPGDTEAFF. The chain is built from TRBV13 and TRBJ1-1; D gene unclear. Germline lookup yields CDR1 PRHDT and CDR2 FYEKMQ (reference sequence). With 2 bases removed from V and 3 bases from J, the gap between germline ends came to 16 bases. The CDR3 contains 16 residues. Full variable domain (missing parts from reference TRBV13 and TRBJ1-1): AAGVIQSPRHLIKEKRETATLKCYPIPRHDTVYWYQQGPGQDPQFLISFYEKMQSDKGSIPDRFSAQQFSDYHSELNMSSLELGDSALYFCASSLPSEPGDTEAFFGQGTRLTVV.

Only a few counts were recorded for this clonotype. V gene TRBV3-1 combines with J gene TRBJ2-5; D gene uncertain. CDR1 LGHDT and CDR2 YNNKEL come from the germline V gene (reference sequence). There are 14 residues in the CDR3. The ends were cut back, 0 bases at V and 5 bases at J, with 10 bases in the middle. CDR3 DNA sequence: TGTGCCAGCAGCCAAGAAGGCCGGTTCGAGACCCAGTACTTC. It specifies CASSQEGRFETQYF.

This clonotype appeared many times. This chain connects TRBV7-2 to TRBJ1-1, with TRBD1 as a possible D gene (6 bases). Germline V gene lookup returns CDR1 SGHTA and CDR2 FQGNSA. This CDR3 contains 14 residues. The V gene lost 5 bases and the J gene lost 1 base, with 11 bases spanning the gap. DNA for the CDR3: TGTGCCAGCAGCAGGGGGGCGGCGAACACTGAAGCTTTCTTT. Its translation: CASSRGAANTEAFF.

V gene TRBV20-1 combines with J gene TRBJ2-5, with D perhaps TRBD2 (6 bases). V was pared by 3 bases and J by 4 bases, with 9 bases between. The CDR3 runs to 12 residues. CDR1 is DFQATT and CDR2 is SNEGSKA in the germline V gene (reference sequence). The CDR3 spells CSASVGRETQYF. The CDR3 DNA reads TGCAGTGCTAGTGTCGGGAGAGAGACCCAGTACTTC.

Turning to this clonotype: This sequence may be a read error, since a much larger clone differs from it by one base. CDR3 in DNA: TGTGCCAGCAGCTCCATGGCAGGGAGTAACGGTGAGACCCAGTACTTC. Its protein is CASSSMAGSNGETQYF. The rearrangement joins TRBV7-9 to TRBJ2-5, with D possibly called TRBD1 or TRBD2 (5 bases each). This CDR3 comprises 16 residues. Germline V gene data show CDR1 as SEHNR and CDR2 as FQNEAQ (reference sequence). V was shortened by 4 bases and J by 5 bases, with 20 bases between the two germline ends.

V usage is TRBV10-3 and J usage is TRBJ2-5; 9 nucleotides line up with TRBD1. The CDR3 loop spans 13 amino acids. Germline values: CDR1 ENHRY, CDR2 SYGVKD. With V trimmed by 8 bases and J by 3 bases, 4 bases remained unmatched. This CDR3 reads CAIQQGAKETQYF. CDR3 sequence (DNA): TGTGCCATCCAACAGGGGGCAAAAGAGACCCAGTACTTC.

This sequence joins TRBV20-1 and TRBJ2-7; D is perhaps TRBD2 (5 bases). Germline values: CDR1 DFQATT, CDR2 SNEGSKA (reference sequence). V was trimmed by 3 bases and J by 0 bases, leaving 12 bases between them. The CDR3 length is 14 residues. CDR3 loop: CSASLSVGSYEQYF. Here the CDR3 DNA reads TGCAGTGCTAGCCTTAGCGTCGGCTCCTACGAGCAGTACTTC.

This rearrangement joins TRBV2 to TRBJ2-5; no definite D call. This CDR3 comprises 16 residues. Trimming took off 0 bases at V and 2 bases at J, with 13 bases between the two ends. Looked up from germline, CDR1 is SNHLY and CDR2 is FYNNEI. The CDR3 DNA follows: TGTGCCAGCAGTGAAGCCAGTGGCCCCTTTCAAGAGACCCAGTACTTC. Translation: CASSEASGPFQETQYF. Using reference TRBV2 and TRBJ2-5 for the parts outside the CDR3, the full variable domain is EPEVTQTPSHQVTQMGQEVILRCVPISNHLYFYWYRQILGQKVEFLVSFYNNEISEKSEIFDDQFSVERPDGSNFTLKIRSTKLEDSAMYFCASSEASGPFQETQYFGPGTRLLVL.

Ten or more counts support this clonotype. J is TRBJ2-7 and V is TRBV7-9, with TRBD2 as a possible D gene (6 bases). V lost 6 bases and J lost 3, with 9 bases in between. The CDR3 spans 12 residues. Germline-derived CDR1 and CDR2 are SEHNR and FQNEAQ (reference sequence). The CDR3 sequence is CASSLGSYEQYF. The DNA for the CDR3 is TGTGCCAGCAGTCTCGGGAGCTACGAGCAGTACTTC.

This clonotype was counted a few times. This chain joins TRBV27 and TRBJ1-1, with TRBD1 as a possible D gene (5 bases). Germline V gives CDR1 MNHEY, CDR2 SMNVEV (reference sequence). This CDR3 spans 13 amino acids. Deletions cut 7 bases from V and 2 bases from J, with 11 bases between. This CDR3 is CASTDRINTEAFF. The CDR3, as DNA: TGTGCCAGCACTGACAGAATCAACACTGAAGCTTTCTTT.

This clonotype was seen at least ten times. This chain links TRBV7-9 with TRBJ2-2; D call uncertain. The CDR3 is made up of 14 amino acids. The V and J ends lost 3 bases and 1 base respectively, with 6 bases between them. Germline values: CDR1 SEHNR, CDR2 FQNEAQ (reference sequence). The CDR3 sequence: CASSFGQNTGELFF. The CDR3 coding sequence is TGTGCCAGCAGCTTCGGTCAGAACACCGGGGAGCTGTTTTTT.

This clonotype was counted many times. Here the CDR3 DNA reads TGTGCCAGCAGCCCCCTCGTTGCCATCATACGGAACACAGATACGCAGTATTTT. Protein product: CASSPLVAIIRNTDTQYF. The rearrangement joins TRBV11-2 to TRBJ2-3; no firm D call. V gave up 5 bases and J gave up 2 bases, with 23 bases separating them. There are 18 residues in the CDR3. CDR1 is SGHAT, CDR2 FQNNGV, per germline. The full variable domain, with the rest looked up from reference TRBV11-2 and TRBJ2-3, is EAGVAQSPRYKIIEKRQSVAFWCNPISGHATLYWYQQILGQGPKLLIQFQNNGVVDDSQLPKDRFSAERLKGVDSTLKIQPAKLEDSAVYLCASSPLVAIIRNTDTQYFGPGTRLTVL.

This clonotype has a count of ten or more. The chain links TRBV14 to TRBJ2-7, with TRBD2 matching 12 bases. The CDR3 spans 16 residues. CDR1 is SGHDN and CDR2 is FVKESK in the germline V gene. After removal of 0 bases from V and 6 bases from J, the junction contained 6 bases not matched to a gene. CDR3 sequence (DNA): TGTGCCAGCAGCCAAGATTGGGGACTAGCGGGCGCCGAGCAGTACTTC. Encoded protein: CASSQDWGLAGAEQYF. Drawing the rest from reference TRBV14 and TRBJ2-7, the complete variable domain is EAGVTQFPSHSVIEKGQTVTLRCDPISGHDNLYWYRRVMGKEIKFLLHFVKESKQDESGMPNNRFLAERTGGTYSTLKVQPAELEDSGVYFCASSQDWGLAGAEQYFGPGTRLTVT.

This clonotype was recorded many times. The rearrangement links TRBV3-1 to TRBJ2-1; weak D call: TRBD1 (6 bases). Germline V gene data show CDR1 as LGHDT and CDR2 as YNNKEL (reference sequence). The CDR3 is 17 residues long. The V gene lost 0 bases and the J gene lost 0 bases, with 12 bases spanning the gap. CDR3: CASSQDPNRASYNEQFF. The CDR3 nucleotides are TGTGCCAGCAGCCAAGATCCTAACAGGGCCTCCTACAATGAGCAGTTCTTC.

This clonotype was counted at least ten times. This chain uses TRBV4-1 with TRBJ1-1; no clear D gene. V lost 0 bases and J lost 8, with 10 bases in between. The CDR3 extends over 13 amino acids. CDR1 and CDR2 from the germline V gene are MGHRA and YSYEKL. The CDR3 loop reads CASSQDRREEAFF. CDR3 in DNA: TGCGCCAGCAGCCAAGATCGGAGGGAAGAAGCTTTCTTT.

This chain connects TRBV7-9 to TRBJ2-5; 7 bases are a match to TRBD2. Germline CDR1 is SEHNR and CDR2 is FQNEAQ (reference sequence). This CDR3 is 14 amino acids long. Unmatched junction bases numbered 2, after V lost 0 bases and J lost 4 bases. The CDR3 nucleotides read TGTGCCAGCAGCTTAGCGGGAGGGCCAGAGACCCAGTACTTC. This gives the protein CASSLAGGPETQYF.

This clonotype has a count of ten or more. The V and J genes are TRBV2 and TRBJ2-6; D remains ambiguous. Germline lookup yields CDR1 SNHLY and CDR2 FYNNEI. Deletions cut 1 base from V and 2 bases from J, with 6 bases between. The CDR3 contains 15 residues. The chain's CDR3 is CASSEGWTGANVLTF. Here the CDR3 DNA reads TGTGCCAGCAGTGAAGGGTGGACTGGGGCCAACGTCCTGACTTTC.

This clonotype was observed many times. The rearrangement joins TRBV9 to TRBJ2-3; 9 positions agree with TRBD2. Per the germline V gene, CDR1 is SGDLS and CDR2 is YYNGEE. There are 16 residues in the CDR3. Trimming took 2 bases from V and 5 from J; bases not matched to a gene: 9. CDR3 DNA: TGTGCCAGCAGCGTTGCCACGCGGGAGGGCCGAGATACGCAGTATTTT. This translates into CASSVATREGRDTQYF.